A selection of T cell receptor beta chains follows, all from one sample in a study of blood T cell repertoires in COVID-19. This table comes from immunoSEQ multiplex PCR, and its TCRdb copy is limited to in-frame clones, with some not included. The sample includes 230,000 or so clones, around 90% seen only once; the top ten take 2.1%. Sequences were obtained from peripheral blood. The receptors originated from an older woman with COVID-19, enrolled during active disease. CDR3s include the opening cysteine and the closing phenylalanine or tryptophan. Each record gives: V gene, D gene, clone size, J gene, CDR3 protein, CDR3 DNA. D genes are given only for firm matches. Clone size is not always given. Where it is, it says once, few, many or a class for expanded clones.

>TRBV7-2|.|.|TRBJ2-5
CASSLDGGAETQYF
TGTGCCAGCAGCTTAGATGGGGGGGCTGAGACCCAGTACTTC
>TRBV19|TRBD1|.|TRBJ1-2
CASSPQDRARNYGYTF
TGTGCCAGTAGTCCCCAGGACAGGGCCCGTAACTATGGCTACACCTTC
>TRBV4-3|.|.|TRBJ2-5
CASSPGTSGETQYF
TGCGCCAGCAGCCCAGGGACATCGGGAGAGACCCAGTACTTC
>TRBV6-2/TRBV6-3|TRBD1|.|TRBJ1-2
CASSRDRGRDGYTF
TGTGCCAGCAGTCGGGACAGGGGGCGCGATGGCTACACCTTC
>TRBV6-5|TRBD1|.|TRBJ2-2
CASSRDRPNTGELFF
TGTGCCAGCAGCCGGGACAGGCCCAACACCGGGGAGCTGTTTTTT
>TRBV7-8|.|.|TRBJ1-1
CASRIGGDTEAFF
TGTGCCAGCAGAATTGGGGGGGACACTGAAGCTTTCTTT
>TRBV18|TRBD2|.|TRBJ2-1
CASSITAGAQNEQFF
TGTGCCAGCTCAATAACAGCGGGGGCTCAAAATGAGCAGTTCTTC
>TRBV6-4|TRBD2|few|TRBJ2-3
CASSSVAGAHTDTQYF
TGTGCCAGCAGTTCCGTAGCGGGGGCCCACACAGATACGCAGTATTTT
>TRBV5-4|.|.|TRBJ2-1
CASSSGLARSYNEQFF
TGTGCCAGCAGTTCCGGACTGGCCAGATCCTACAATGAGCAGTTCTTC
>TRBV15|.|.|TRBJ1-5
CATSRDGQPQHF
TGTGCCACCAGCAGAGATGGCCAGCCCCAGCATTTT
>TRBV14|.|.|TRBJ2-1
CASSLLDLYNEQFF
TGTGCCAGCAGCCTCTTAGACTTGTACAATGAGCAGTTCTTC
>TRBV4-3|.|.|TRBJ1-2
CASSQDMGLPGYTF
TGCGCCAGCAGCCAAGATATGGGCCTCCCAGGCTACACCTTC
>TRBV7-8|TRBD1|.|TRBJ2-7
CASSLAPDRSYEQYF
TGTGCCAGCAGCTTAGCCCCGGACAGGAGCTACGAGCAGTACTTC
>TRBV7-8|.|.|TRBJ1-4
CASSLSGTNEKLFF
TGTGCCAGCAGCTTATCAGGGACTAATGAAAAACTGTTTTTT
>TRBV5-1|.|.|TRBJ2-3
CASSPTVSPEDTQYF
TGCGCCAGCAGCCCCACGGTTTCCCCCGAGGATACGCAGTATTTT
>TRBV5-4|.|few|TRBJ2-5
CASSSGRVTSGETQYF
TGTGCCAGCAGCTCTGGACGGGTCACCTCAGGGGAGACCCAGTACTTC
>TRBV7-9|TRBD1|.|TRBJ1-2
CASSRQGWNGYTF
TGTGCCAGCAGCCGACAGGGGTGGAATGGCTACACCTTC
>TRBV2|.|.|TRBJ2-7
CASQGTSYEQYF
TGTGCCAGCCAAGGGACATCCTACGAGCAGTACTTC
>TRBV2|TRBD1|.|TRBJ1-2
CASSDDRGLHGYTF
TGTGCCAGCAGTGACGACAGGGGGCTACATGGCTACACCTTC
>TRBV14|TRBD1|.|TRBJ1-4
CASSQGQTAVEKLFF
TGTGCCAGCAGCCAGGGACAGACTGCTGTCGAAAAACTGTTTTTT
>TRBV5-1|TRBD2|.|TRBJ2-2
CASSPGGYTGELFF
TGCGCCAGCAGTCCGGGGGGATACACCGGGGAGCTGTTTTTT
>TRBV5-4|TRBD2|.|TRBJ2-2
CASSPSGGDTGELFF
TGTGCCAGCAGCCCTAGCGGGGGCGACACCGGGGAGCTGTTTTTT
>TRBV7-9|.|.|TRBJ2-1
CASSLGSSGTGYNEQFF
TGTGCCAGCAGCTTAGGGTCCAGCGGGACAGGCTACAATGAGCAGTTCTTC
>TRBV7-2|TRBD2|.|TRBJ2-1
CASSLAGGIYNEQFF
TGTGCCAGCAGCTTAGCGGGGGGGATATACAATGAGCAGTTCTTC
>TRBV9|TRBD2|once|TRBJ2-7
CASSVEAGPYEQYF
TGTGCCAGCAGCGTAGAAGCGGGGCCCTACGAGCAGTACTTC
>TRBV5-1|.|.|TRBJ2-5
CASSLGPARGETQYF
TGCGCCAGCAGCTTGGGCCCAGCCCGGGGAGAGACCCAGTACTTC
>TRBV12-3/TRBV12-4|.|.|TRBJ1-2
CASSQRAYGYTF
TGTGCCAGCAGCCAGCGGGCGTATGGCTACACCTTC
>TRBV6-5|TRBD1|.|TRBJ1-2
CASSYQDGTGNGYTF
TGTGCCAGCAGTTACCAGGACGGGACAGGGAATGGCTACACCTTC
>TRBV4-1|TRBD2|.|TRBJ2-1
CASSQVGGGFYNEQFF
TGCGCCAGCAGCCAAGTCGGCGGGGGGTTCTACAATGAGCAGTTCTTC
>TRBV5-1|TRBD2|few|TRBJ2-1
CASSLTSGGTPYNEQFF
TGCGCCAGCAGCTTAACTAGCGGGGGGACTCCCTACAATGAGCAGTTCTTC
>TRBV7-2|TRBD1|.|TRBJ1-1
CASSQTGYQAFF
TGTGCCAGCAGCCAGACAGGGTATCAAGCTTTCTTT
>TRBV7-2|TRBD1|.|TRBJ2-5
CASSRRTGEETQYF
TGTGCCAGCAGCCGCCGGACAGGGGAAGAGACCCAGTACTTC
>TRBV19|.|few|TRBJ1-1
CASRVQGLRDTEAFF
TGTGCCAGTAGGGTACAGGGTCTTAGGGACACTGAAGCTTTCTTT
>TRBV7-3|.|.|TRBJ2-1
CASSLMAGYNEQFF
TGTGCCAGCAGCTTAATGGCGGGCTACAATGAGCAGTTCTTC
>TRBV19|TRBD1|.|TRBJ1-1
CASTLTGMNTEAFF
TGTGCCAGTACCCTGACAGGGATGAACACTGAAGCTTTCTTT
>TRBV15|.|.|TRBJ1-1
CATSRRDTEAFF
TGTGCCACCAGCCGCAGGGACACTGAAGCTTTCTTT
>TRBV3-1/TRBV3-2|.|.|TRBJ2-3
CASSQDSGRGGTDTQYF
TGTGCCAGCAGCCAAGATTCGGGCAGGGGAGGCACAGATACGCAGTATTTT
>TRBV5-1|TRBD1|.|TRBJ1-2
CASSLDRDRATISMGYTF
TGCGCCAGCAGCTTGGATCGGGACAGGGCCACTATTTCGATGGGCTACACCTTC
>TRBV11-3|TRBD1|.|TRBJ1-1
CASSRGQGVAEAFF
TGTGCCAGCAGCCGAGGACAGGGTGTGGCTGAAGCTTTCTTT
>TRBV14|.|once|TRBJ1-6
CASSQGPGHFSPLHF
TGTGCCAGCAGCCAAGGCCCGGGACACTTTTCACCCCTCCACTTT
>TRBV6-6|TRBD2|.|TRBJ2-7
CASSSGTTYEQYF
TGTGCCAGCAGTTCCGGGACTACCTACGAGCAGTACTTC
>TRBV18|.|.|TRBJ1-1
CASSPSEGVVTEAFF
TGTGCCAGCTCACCTTCAGAGGGAGTAGTCACTGAAGCTTTCTTT
>TRBV7-2|TRBD2|.|TRBJ2-3
CASSLVLAGSTDTQYF
TGTGCCAGCAGCTTAGTCCTAGCGGGGAGCACAGATACGCAGTATTTT
>TRBV6-4|TRBD1|.|TRBJ1-5
CASSDTGDQPQHF
TGTGCCAGCAGCGATACAGGGGATCAGCCCCAGCATTTT
>TRBV5-1|.|once|TRBJ2-2
CASSLAVAATGELFF
TGCGCCAGCAGCTTGGCGGTAGCGGCGACCGGGGAGCTGTTTTTT
>TRBV14|TRBD1|once|TRBJ1-5
CASSLQGGNQPQHF
TGTGCCAGCAGCCTACAGGGGGGCAATCAGCCCCAGCATTTT
>TRBV11-2|.|.|TRBJ1-2
CASSLGRSGYTF
TGTGCCAGCAGCCTAGGGAGGAGTGGCTACACCTTC
>TRBV19|.|.|TRBJ1-3
CASSSGGASGNTIYF
TGTGCCAGTAGTTCGGGGGGCGCGTCTGGAAACACCATATATTTT
>TRBV19|.|.|TRBJ1-6
CASKAFWGRENSPLHF
TGTGCCAGTAAAGCTTTCTGGGGGCGGGAGAATTCACCCCTCCACTTT
>TRBV7-2|.|.|TRBJ1-6
CASSLDGRVSYNSPLHF
TGTGCCAGCAGCTTAGACGGCAGGGTTTCCTATAATTCACCCCTCCACTTT
>TRBV6-1|TRBD1|.|TRBJ2-5
CASSEGTLGTVDQETQYF
TGTGCCAGCAGTGAAGGGACGTTAGGGACAGTGGACCAAGAGACCCAGTACTTC
>TRBV7-3|TRBD1|.|TRBJ1-2
CASSLDRNNYGYTF
TGTGCCAGCAGCCTGGACAGGAATAACTATGGCTACACCTTC
>TRBV2|.|.|TRBJ1-2
CASSRIAGYGYTF
TGTGCCAGCAGCCGGATAGCGGGCTATGGCTACACCTTC
>TRBV4-3|TRBD2|.|TRBJ2-3
CASSQGLAGGPSTDTQYF
TGCGCCAGCAGCCAAGGACTAGCGGGGGGGCCTAGCACAGATACGCAGTATTTT
>TRBV3-1/TRBV3-2|TRBD2|.|TRBJ2-7
CASSLRTSGGYEQYF
TGTGCCAGCAGCCTCCGGACTAGCGGGGGGTACGAGCAGTACTTC
>TRBV7-8|.|once|TRBJ2-2
CASSRHGTFDTGELFF
TGTGCCAGCAGCCGCCACGGGACATTCGACACCGGGGAGCTGTTTTTT
>TRBV5-6|.|.|TRBJ2-2
CASSLVGQKPRGTGELFF
TGTGCCAGCAGCTTGGTAGGACAGAAACCCCGAGGGACCGGGGAGCTGTTTTTT
>TRBV12-3/TRBV12-4|.|.|TRBJ1-2
CASSSPWEGYTF
TGTGCCAGCAGTTCCCCCTGGGAGGGCTACACCTTC